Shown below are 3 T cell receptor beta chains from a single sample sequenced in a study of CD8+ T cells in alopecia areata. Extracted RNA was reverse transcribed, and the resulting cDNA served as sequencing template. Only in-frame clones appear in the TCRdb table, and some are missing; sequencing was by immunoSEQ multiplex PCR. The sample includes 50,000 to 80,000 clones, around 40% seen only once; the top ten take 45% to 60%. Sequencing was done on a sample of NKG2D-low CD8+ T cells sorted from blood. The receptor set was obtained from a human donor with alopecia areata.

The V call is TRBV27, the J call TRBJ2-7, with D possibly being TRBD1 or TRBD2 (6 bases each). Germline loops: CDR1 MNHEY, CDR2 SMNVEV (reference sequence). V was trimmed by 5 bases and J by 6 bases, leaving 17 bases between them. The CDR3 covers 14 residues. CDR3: CASSPNSGAPEQYF. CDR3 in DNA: TGTGCCAGCAGTCCCAATTCGGGGGCTCCCGAGCAGTACTTC.

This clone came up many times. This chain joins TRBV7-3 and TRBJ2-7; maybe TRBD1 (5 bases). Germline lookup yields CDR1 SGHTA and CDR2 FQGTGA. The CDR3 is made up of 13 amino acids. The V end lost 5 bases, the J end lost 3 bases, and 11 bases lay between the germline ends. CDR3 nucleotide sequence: TGTGCCAGCAGCCCCTGGCAGGGCTACGAGCAGTACTTC. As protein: CASSPWQGYEQYF.

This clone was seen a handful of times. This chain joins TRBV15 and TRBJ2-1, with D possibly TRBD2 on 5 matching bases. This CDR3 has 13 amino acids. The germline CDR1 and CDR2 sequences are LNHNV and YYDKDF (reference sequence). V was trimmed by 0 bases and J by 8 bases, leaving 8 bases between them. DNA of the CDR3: TGTGCCACCAGCAGAGAACTAGTTCATGAGCAGTTCTTC. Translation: CATSRELVHEQFF.